A single sample gave rise to the 14 T cell receptor beta chains below, sequenced in a study of OX40 agonist ivuxolimab in advanced cancers. TCRdb's table, derived via immunoSEQ multiplex PCR, lists solely in-frame clones and lacks some. The sample consists of about 45,000 clones, roughly 93% of them appearing once. The material sequenced was CD4+ or CD8+ T cells sorted from blood, taken in a trial of the OX40 agonist ivuxolimab. These receptors came from an adult with an advanced solid tumor such as melanoma, head and neck, liver or kidney cancer.

V usage is TRBV13 and J usage is TRBJ2-1, with 10 bases identical to TRBD1. Germline V gives CDR1 PRHDT, CDR2 FYEKMQ (reference sequence). V was clipped by 5 bases and J by 7 bases; unmatched bases: 8. This CDR3 contains 15 residues. CDR3 residues: CASSVRDRGGNEQFF. Written as DNA, the CDR3 is TGTGCCAGCAGCGTCCGGGACAGGGGAGGGAATGAGCAGTTCTTC.

The chain couples TRBV9 to TRBJ2-1, with D perhaps TRBD2 (5 bases). CDR3 size: 14 residues. Trimming pared 4 bases from V and 6 bases from J, leaving 14 bases between. The germline V gene has CDR1 SGDLS and CDR2 YYNGEE. The CDR3 DNA is TGTGCCAGCAGCCCTTCTGTAGCGAGCAATGAGCAGTTCTTC. It yields the protein CASSPSVASNEQFF. The variable domain in full, completed from reference TRBV9 and TRBJ2-1, reads DSGVTQTPKHLITATGQRVTLRCSPRSGDLSVYWYQQSLDQGLQFLIQYYNGEERAKGNILERFSAQQFPDLHSELNLSSLELGDSALYFCASSPSVASNEQFFGPGTRLTVL.

The chain combines TRBV11-1 with TRBJ2-5; the D gene is possibly TRBD2 (5 bases). V was clipped by 2 bases and J by 6 bases, with 25 bases between them. Germline lookup yields CDR1 SGHAT and CDR2 FQDESV (reference sequence). The length of the CDR3 is 18 residues. The CDR3 DNA sequence: TGTGCCAGCAGCTTATCTCCTGAAAGACTCGGGAAGGGAAAGACCCAGTACTTC. Protein sequence: CASSLSPERLGKGKTQYF. The whole variable domain, remainder taken from reference TRBV11-1 and TRBJ2-5, is EAEVAQSPRYKITEKSQAVAFWCDPISGHATLYWYRQILGQGPELLVQFQDESVVDDSQLPKDRFSAERLKGVDSTLKIQPAELGDSAMYLCASSLSPERLGKGKTQYFGPGTRLLVL.

This chain connects TRBV27 to TRBJ2-7; 7 bases match TRBD2. V lost 4 bases and J lost 6; bases outside the gene matches: 12. This CDR3 comprises 15 residues. The germline V gene encodes CDR1 MNHEY and CDR2 SMNVEV (reference sequence). The CDR3 protein is CASSYLSGTVGEQYF. The CDR3 DNA reads as TGTGCCAGCAGTTACTTAAGCGGGACCGTGGGCGAGCAGTACTTC.

V gene TRBV7-9 combines with J gene TRBJ2-5; D could derive from TRBD1 or TRBD2 (6 bases each). Germline loops: CDR1 SEHNR, CDR2 FQNEAQ (reference sequence). The ends were cut back, 1 base at V and 4 bases at J, with 19 bases in the middle. This CDR3 region has 17 residues. The CDR3 protein is CASSLGGGSGVGETQYF. CDR3 sequence (DNA): TGTGCCAGCAGCTTAGGAGGGGGGAGTGGAGTGGGAGAGACCCAGTACTTC.

The chain recombines TRBV5-1 with TRBJ2-5, with TRBD2 as a possible D gene (6 bases). The CDR3 has 13 amino acids. Germline CDR1 and CDR2: SGHRS and YFSETQ. Trimming took off 4 bases at V and 2 bases at J, with 9 bases between the two ends. This CDR3 is CASSPGLQETQYF. In DNA, the CDR3 is TGCGCCAGCAGCCCGGGACTTCAAGAGACCCAGTACTTC.

This chain joins TRBV30 and TRBJ2-1; TRBD1 is a possible D gene (5 bases). Trimming left V 3 bases short and J 8 bases short, with 11 bases between. This CDR3 comprises 12 residues. Germline-derived CDR1 and CDR2 are GTSNPN and SVGIG (reference sequence). CDR3 bases: TGTGCCTGGAGCACAGGAGAATATGAGCAGTTCTTC. Translation gives CAWSTGEYEQFF.

The gene calls are TRBV9 and TRBJ2-7, with no clear D. The length of the CDR3 is 14 residues. Trimming stripped 2 bases from V and 0 bases from J, with 9 bases between. Per germline, CDR1 SGDLS and CDR2 YYNGEE. CDR3 sequence: CASSVGGSSYEQYF. The CDR3 coding sequence is TGTGCCAGCAGCGTCGGCGGAAGCTCCTACGAGCAGTACTTC.

This sequence joins TRBV11-2 and TRBJ2-5; D uncertain. V gave up 1 base and J gave up 5 bases, with 5 bases separating them. Germline loops: CDR1 SGHAT, CDR2 FQNNGV. The CDR3 spans 12 residues. The CDR3 bases are TGTGCCAGCAGCTTAGCCGACGAGACCCAGTACTTC. The encoded protein is CASSLADETQYF.

This clone was recorded only once. This chain's CDR3 is CASSRGTDTQYF. The DNA of the CDR3 is TGTGCCAGCAGCCGGGGTACGGATACGCAGTATTTT. The genes are TRBV5-4 and TRBJ2-3; possible D gene TRBD2, 5 bases. Germline V gives CDR1 SGHNT, CDR2 YYREEE (reference sequence). V lost 4 bases and J lost 6, with 9 bases in between. The CDR3 contains 12 residues.

This chain connects TRBV5-6 to TRBJ1-6, with 9 nucleotides matching TRBD1. The CDR3 runs 14 residues. Trimming took 4 bases from V and 9 from J; bases not matched to a gene: 5. Germline V CDR1 and CDR2: SGHDT, YYEEEE. The CDR3 DNA reads as TGTGCCAGCAGCGCCGACAGGGGGTTTTCACCCCTCCACTTT. It specifies CASSADRGFSPLHF.

CDR3 in DNA: TGTGCCAGCAGCCGCAGGGGCGACTACGAGCAGTACTTC. Translated, it gives CASSRRGDYEQYF. The rearrangement uses TRBV28 and TRBJ2-7, with D possibly TRBD1 on 6 matching bases. Germline V CDR1 and CDR2: MDHEN, SYDVKM. V was clipped by 6 bases and J by 3 bases, with 12 bases between them. The CDR3 loop spans 13 amino acids.

This chain links TRBV7-8 with TRBJ2-1; no clear D. V was pared by 3 bases and J by 7 bases, with 7 bases between. CDR3 length: 12 amino acids. Looked up from germline, CDR1 is SGHVS and CDR2 is FQNEAQ. CDR3 sequence: CASSFETNEQFF. CDR3 sequence (DNA): TGTGCCAGCAGCTTTGAAACAAATGAGCAGTTCTTC.

This clone has just one count. The V gene is TRBV30, the J gene TRBJ2-7; D might be TRBD2 (5 bases). Germline V gene lookup returns CDR1 GTSNPN and CDR2 SVGIG (reference sequence). The CDR3 contains 15 residues. DNA of the CDR3: TGTGCGTTAGGAGGTTCCGTCATGGACCGCTACGAGCAGTACTTC. This encodes CALGGSVMDRYEQYF.